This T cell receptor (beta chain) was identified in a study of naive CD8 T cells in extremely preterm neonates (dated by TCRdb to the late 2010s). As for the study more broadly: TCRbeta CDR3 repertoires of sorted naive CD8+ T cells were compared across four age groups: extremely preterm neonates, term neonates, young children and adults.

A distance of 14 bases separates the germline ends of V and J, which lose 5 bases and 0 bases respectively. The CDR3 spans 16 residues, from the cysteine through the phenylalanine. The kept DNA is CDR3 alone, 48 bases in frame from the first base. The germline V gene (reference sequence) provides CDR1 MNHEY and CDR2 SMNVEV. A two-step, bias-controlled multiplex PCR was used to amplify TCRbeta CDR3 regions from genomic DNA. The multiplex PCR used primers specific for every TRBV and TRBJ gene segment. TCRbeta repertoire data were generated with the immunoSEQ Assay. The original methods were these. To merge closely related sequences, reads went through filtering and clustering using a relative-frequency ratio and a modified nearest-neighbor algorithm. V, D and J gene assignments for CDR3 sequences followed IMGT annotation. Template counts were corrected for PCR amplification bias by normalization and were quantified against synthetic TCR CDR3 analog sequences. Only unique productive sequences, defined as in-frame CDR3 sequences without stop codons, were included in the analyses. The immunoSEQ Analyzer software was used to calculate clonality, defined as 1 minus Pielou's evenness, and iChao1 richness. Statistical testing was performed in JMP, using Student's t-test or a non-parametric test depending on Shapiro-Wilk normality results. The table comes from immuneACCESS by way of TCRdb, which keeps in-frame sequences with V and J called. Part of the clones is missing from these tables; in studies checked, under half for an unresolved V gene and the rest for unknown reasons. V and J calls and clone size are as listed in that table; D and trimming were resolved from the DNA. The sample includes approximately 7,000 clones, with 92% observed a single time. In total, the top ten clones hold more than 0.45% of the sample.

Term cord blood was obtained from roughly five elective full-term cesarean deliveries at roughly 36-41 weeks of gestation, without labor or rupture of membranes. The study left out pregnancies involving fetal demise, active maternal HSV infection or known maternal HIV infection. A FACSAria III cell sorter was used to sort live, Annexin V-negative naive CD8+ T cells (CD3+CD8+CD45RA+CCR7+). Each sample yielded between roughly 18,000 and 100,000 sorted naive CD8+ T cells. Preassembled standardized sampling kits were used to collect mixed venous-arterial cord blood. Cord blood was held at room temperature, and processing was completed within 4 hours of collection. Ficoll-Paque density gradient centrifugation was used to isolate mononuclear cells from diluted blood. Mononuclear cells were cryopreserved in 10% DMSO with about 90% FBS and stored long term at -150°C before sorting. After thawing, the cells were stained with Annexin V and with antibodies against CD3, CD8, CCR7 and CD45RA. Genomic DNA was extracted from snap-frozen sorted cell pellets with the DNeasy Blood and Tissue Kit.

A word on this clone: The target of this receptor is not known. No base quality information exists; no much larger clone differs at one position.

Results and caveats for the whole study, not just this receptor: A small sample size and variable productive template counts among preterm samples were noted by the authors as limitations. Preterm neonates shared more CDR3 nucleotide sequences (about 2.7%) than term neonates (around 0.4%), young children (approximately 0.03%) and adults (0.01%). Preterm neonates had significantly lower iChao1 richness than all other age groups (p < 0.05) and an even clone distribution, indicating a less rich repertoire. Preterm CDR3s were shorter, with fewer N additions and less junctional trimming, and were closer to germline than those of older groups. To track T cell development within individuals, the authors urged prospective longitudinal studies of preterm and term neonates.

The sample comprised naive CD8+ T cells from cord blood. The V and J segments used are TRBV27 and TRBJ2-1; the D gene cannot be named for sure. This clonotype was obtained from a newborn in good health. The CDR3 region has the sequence CASSPYLESSYNEQFF. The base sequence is TGTGCCAGCAGTCCGTACTTAGAGAGCTCCTACAATGAGCAGTTCTTC.